This TCR beta chain appears in the sequencing data of a study of shared clonotypes between healthy human individuals. Study observations and caveats: Relative to clonotypes present in all four donors, those not shared had lower generation probabilities.

Every one of the donors was a Caucasian adult that lived in Nashville, Tennessee. The V and J ends lost 0 bases and 10 bases, in that order; junction bases with no gene match: 12. CDR3 length: 17 amino acids. Germline V gene sequence: CDR1 SGHTA, CDR2 FQGNSA. A deep-level run was used for the assay. Produced via immunoSEQ multiplex PCR; TCRdb's table is partial and in-frame only. The repertoire consists of roughly 2.6 million clones, with approximately 90% occurring once and the leading ten covering roughly 0.15%. Worth noting for this clone: Its antigen is not known.

The receptor was isolated from a man aged 18 to 35 in good health. This rearrangement joins TRBV7-2 to TRBJ2-3; 11 bases match TRBD2. Source material: naive CD4+ T cells sorted from blood. As to subset: CD45RA+ positively selected. Here the CDR3 reads CASSLARLGLAGGAQYF. The CDR3 DNA reads as TGTGCCAGCAGCTTAGCGAGGTTGGGGCTAGCGGGAGGCGCGCAGTATTTT.